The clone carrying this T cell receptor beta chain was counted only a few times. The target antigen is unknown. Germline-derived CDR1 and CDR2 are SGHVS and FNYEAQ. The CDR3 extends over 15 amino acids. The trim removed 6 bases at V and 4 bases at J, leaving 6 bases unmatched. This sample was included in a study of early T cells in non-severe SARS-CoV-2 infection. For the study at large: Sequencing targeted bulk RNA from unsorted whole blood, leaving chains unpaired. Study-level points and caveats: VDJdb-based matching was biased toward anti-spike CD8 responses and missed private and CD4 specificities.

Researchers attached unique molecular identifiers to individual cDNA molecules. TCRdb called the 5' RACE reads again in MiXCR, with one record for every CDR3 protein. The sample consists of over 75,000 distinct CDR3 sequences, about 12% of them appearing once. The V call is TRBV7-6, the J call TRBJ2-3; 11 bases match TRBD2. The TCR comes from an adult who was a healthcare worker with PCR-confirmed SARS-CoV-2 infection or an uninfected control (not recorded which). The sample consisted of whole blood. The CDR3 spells CASSSLAGGSDTQYF. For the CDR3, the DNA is TGTGCCAGCAGTTCTTTAGCGGGGGGGTCAGATACGCAGTATTTT.